The next 6 T cell receptor beta chains were all read from a single sample in a study of response to subunit inactivated influenza vaccine. TCRdb fed the RT-PCR reads into MiXCR, producing one record per CDR3 protein. Here the sample spans around 160,000 distinct CDR3 sequences, approximately 11% being singletons. The source material was non-naive T cells sorted from PBMCs, sampled around seven weeks after vaccination. Source of these receptors: a man between 45 and 60 years old who received an inactivated influenza vaccine.

This clonotype was counted only a few times. The rearrangement links TRBV6-1 to TRBJ1-1, with D tentatively TRBD1 (5 bases). The CDR3 spans 14 residues. The V and J ends lost 6 bases and 3 bases respectively, with 14 bases between them. Germline CDR1 reads MNHNS; CDR2 reads SASEGT. The CDR3 spells CASRSMGLYTEAFF. CDR3 in DNA: TGTGCCAGCAGATCGATGGGACTCTACACTGAAGCTTTCTTT.

This clonotype has ten or more counts. This chain uses TRBV5-1 with TRBJ2-7; D is perhaps TRBD1 (6 bases). V was shortened by 5 bases and J by 2 bases, with 14 bases between the two germline ends. Germline-derived CDR1 and CDR2 are SGHRS and YFSETQ. The CDR3 totals 14 residues. CDR3 coding DNA: TGCGCCAGCAGAAGTGGAACAGGGACCTACGAGCAGTACTTC. As protein: CASRSGTGTYEQYF.

This clonotype was picked up a small number of times. This chain connects TRBV10-3 to TRBJ1-2; D is uncertain. With 7 bases removed from V and 6 bases from J, the gap between germline ends came to 18 bases. There are 14 residues in the CDR3. Germline V gene data show CDR1 as ENHRY and CDR2 as SYGVKD. Written as DNA, the CDR3 is TGTGCCATCACCGCAGGTTTTGATACGGATGGCTACACCTTC. This codes for CAITAGFDTDGYTF.

This clonotype occurred many times. J is TRBJ2-7 and V is TRBV12-3 or TRBV12-4; 9 bases agree with TRBD1. This CDR3 is built from 15 residues. After removal of 5 bases from V and 4 bases from J, the junction contained 9 bases not matched to a gene. CDR3 nucleotides: TGTGCCAGCAGTGGGGGGACAGGGACCGTTTACGAGCAGTACTTC. Translation: CASSGGTGTVYEQYF.

DNA for the CDR3: TGTGCCAGCAGCTTGTTCGGGACTAGTCGCACAGATACGCAGTATTTT. Encoded protein: CASSLFGTSRTDTQYF. The V and J genes are TRBV5-6 and TRBJ2-3; 8 bases match TRBD2. The trim removed 1 base at V and 1 base at J, leaving 5 bases unmatched. The CDR3 is 16 amino acids. CDR1 SGHDT and CDR2 YYEEEE come from the germline V gene.

This clonotype was seen many times. J is TRBJ2-7 and V is TRBV20-1; D unresolved. The V gene's germline CDR1 is DFQATT and CDR2 SNEGSKA (reference sequence). V lost 2 bases, J lost 0 bases, and 8 bases lay in between. CDR3 length: 13 residues. CDR3 protein: CSARLKSSYEQYF. For the CDR3, the DNA is TGCAGTGCTAGATTAAAAAGCTCCTACGAGCAGTACTTC.